This entry lists 15 T cell receptor beta chains sequenced from one sample in a study of response to subunit inactivated influenza vaccine. TCRdb called the RT-PCR reads again in MiXCR, with one record for every CDR3 protein. The sample has some 520,000 distinct CDR3 sequences; approximately 15% are singletons. This material consisted of CD4+ T cells sorted from PBMCs, taken less than 25 months after vaccination. These receptors came from a man between 50 and 69 years old who received an inactivated influenza vaccine.

Ten or more counts support this clonotype. The V call is TRBV6-1, the J call TRBJ1-2; the D is unclear. The CDR3 consists of 14 residues. V was pared by 6 bases and J by 2 bases, with 13 bases between. CDR1 MNHNS and CDR2 SASEGT come from the germline V gene. The CDR3 coding sequence is TGTGCCAGCAGCCCCGAAGAAGTCAACTATGGCTACACCTTC. Amino acid sequence: CASSPEEVNYGYTF.

The CDR3 region has the DNA TGTGCCAGCAGGGAGAACCTAGCGGGATCTTACGAGCAGTACTTC. Translated: CASRENLAGSYEQYF. The rearrangement uses TRBV2 and TRBJ2-7; TRBD2 aligns across 9 bases. Germline V CDR1 and CDR2: SNHLY, FYNNEI. J lost 4 bases, V lost 6 bases, and 10 bases had no gene match. The CDR3 runs 15 residues. Complete variable domain (other parts from reference TRBV2 and TRBJ2-7): EPEVTQTPSHQVTQMGQEVILRCVPISNHLYFYWYRQILGQKVEFLVSFYNNEISEKSEIFDDQFSVERPDGSNFTLKIRSTKLEDSAMYFCASRENLAGSYEQYFGPGTRLTVT.

This chain uses TRBV7-2 with TRBJ2-3; 7 bases agree with TRBD1. From germline, CDR1 is SGHTA and CDR2 FQGNSA. The CDR3 is 16 amino acids. The V segment lost 5 bases and the J segment 4 bases; nucleotides outside the gene matches: 12. The DNA of the CDR3 is TGTGCCAGCAGCCCCCTTGTGGGACAGCTGGCAGATACGCAGTATTTT. Its protein product is CASSPLVGQLADTQYF.

In its sample, this clonotype was seen a few times. The rearrangement joins TRBV20-1 to TRBJ2-7, with 7 bases identical to TRBD1. J gave up 3 bases and V 0 bases, and 5 bases lay outside the gene matches. From germline, CDR1 is DFQATT and CDR2 SNEGSKA (reference sequence). CDR3 length equals 14 residues. The CDR3 DNA reads TGCAGTGCTAGAGATCAGGGGGACCTCTACGAGCAGTACTTC. Protein: CSARDQGDLYEQYF.

This clonotype was detected ten times or more. The V call is TRBV7-2, the J call TRBJ2-7; D is uncertain. This CDR3 comprises 13 residues. Germline V gene lookup returns CDR1 SGHTA and CDR2 FQGNSA. The V end lost 1 base, the J end lost 4 bases, and 8 bases lay between the germline ends. CDR3 loop: CASSLERRYEQYF. The CDR3 DNA reads TGTGCCAGCAGCTTAGAACGGCGGTACGAGCAGTACTTC.

This clonotype has just a few counts. The chain is built from TRBV20-1 and TRBJ2-1; either TRBD1 or TRBD2 may supply D (5 bases each). Germline V gives CDR1 DFQATT, CDR2 SNEGSKA (reference sequence). The CDR3 spans 15 residues. V lost 6 bases and J 0 bases, leaving 15 bases between the germline ends. The CDR3 region is CSADPWGSSYNEQFF. The CDR3 nucleotides are TGCAGTGCCGACCCGTGGGGGAGCTCCTACAATGAGCAGTTCTTC.

The chain links TRBV7-2 to TRBJ2-7; TRBD1 might be the D (7 bases). With 2 bases removed from V and 2 bases from J, the gap between germline ends came to 13 bases. Germline V gene data show CDR1 as SGHTA and CDR2 as FQGNSA. The CDR3 loop spans 15 amino acids. The CDR3, as DNA: TGTGCCAGCAGCTTAAGCAGGAGGGGGCCCTACGAGCAGTACTTC. Translated, it gives CASSLSRRGPYEQYF.

This sequence joins TRBV29-1 and TRBJ2-1; the D is unclear. The V and J ends lost 7 bases and 0 bases respectively, with 7 bases between them. This CDR3 has 12 residues. The germline V gene encodes CDR1 SQVTM and CDR2 ANQGSEA. CDR3 coding DNA: TGCAGCGCCTCAGTCTCCTACAATGAGCAGTTCTTC. Its protein product is CSASVSYNEQFF.

The gene calls are TRBV20-1 and TRBJ1-2, with D possibly matching TRBD1 (5 bases). This CDR3 is 15 amino acids long. The germline gives CDR1 DFQATT, CDR2 SNEGSKA (reference sequence). Trimming took 3 bases from V and 2 from J, leaving 16 bases between them. The CDR3 protein is CSASQGRHQNYGYTF. The CDR3 DNA is TGCAGTGCTAGTCAGGGTCGACACCAGAACTATGGCTACACCTTC.

The V gene is TRBV12-3 or TRBV12-4, the J gene TRBJ1-1; D unresolved. The CDR3 has 13 amino acids. The V gene lost 8 bases and the J gene lost 0 bases, with 10 bases spanning the gap. CDR3 sequence: CASGDHMNTEAFF. DNA for the CDR3: TGTGCCAGCGGTGACCACATGAACACTGAAGCTTTCTTT.

This clonotype was observed a handful of times. The J gene is TRBJ2-7, the V gene TRBV28; 11 nucleotides match TRBD1. CDR1 is MDHEN and CDR2 is SYDVKM in the germline V gene. J gave up 5 bases and V 6 bases, and 6 bases lay outside the gene matches. The CDR3 totals 14 residues. This CDR3 is CASRTGQGAHEQYF. CDR3 sequence (DNA): TGTGCCAGCAGGACCGGACAGGGGGCACACGAGCAGTACTTC.

This chain joins TRBV5-1 and TRBJ2-2; D gene unclear. Trimming pared 0 bases from V and 6 bases from J, leaving 9 bases between. CDR3 length: 14 amino acids. Germline-derived CDR1 and CDR2 are SGHRS and YFSETQ. This CDR3 reads CASSLEVRAGELFF. The CDR3 DNA reads TGCGCCAGCAGCTTGGAAGTTCGGGCCGGGGAGCTGTTTTTT. Looking up the rest from reference TRBV5-1 and TRBJ2-2 gives the full variable domain: KAGVTQTPRYLIKTRGQQVTLSCSPISGHRSVSWYQQTPGQGLQFLFEYFSETQRNKGNFPGRFSGRQFSNSRSEMNVSTLELGDSALYLCASSLEVRAGELFFGEGSRLTVL.

The chain combines TRBV3-1 with TRBJ2-7; D gene unclear. The V gene lost 5 bases and the J gene lost 6 bases, with 11 bases spanning the gap. This CDR3 has 12 residues. CDR1 and CDR2 (germline): LGHDT, YNNKEL (reference sequence). CDR3 coding DNA: TGTGCCAGCAGCAAGACTTGGGGCGAGCAGTACTTC. Translation: CASSKTWGEQYF.

This clonotype was seen many times. The V and J genes are TRBV4-3 and TRBJ2-1; 7 nucleotides line up with TRBD2. With V trimmed by 0 bases and J by 8 bases, 13 bases remained unmatched. The CDR3 is made up of 17 amino acids. Germline V gives CDR1 LGHNA, CDR2 YSLEER. In DNA, the CDR3 is TGCGCCAGCAGCCAAGATGTGCGGAGCGGGATAAGCGATGAGCAGTTCTTC. Protein product: CASSQDVRSGISDEQFF.

This clonotype was seen only a few times. The V gene is TRBV6-5, the J gene TRBJ2-1; 9 bases are shared with TRBD1. With V trimmed by 4 bases and J by 7 bases, 8 bases remained unmatched. CDR3 length equals 15 residues. Germline CDR1 and CDR2: MNHEY and SVGAGI. CDR3 bases: TGTGCCAGCAGTTTGAGACAGGGGGTGAGGAATGAGCAGTTCTTC. Encoded protein: CASSLRQGVRNEQFF.